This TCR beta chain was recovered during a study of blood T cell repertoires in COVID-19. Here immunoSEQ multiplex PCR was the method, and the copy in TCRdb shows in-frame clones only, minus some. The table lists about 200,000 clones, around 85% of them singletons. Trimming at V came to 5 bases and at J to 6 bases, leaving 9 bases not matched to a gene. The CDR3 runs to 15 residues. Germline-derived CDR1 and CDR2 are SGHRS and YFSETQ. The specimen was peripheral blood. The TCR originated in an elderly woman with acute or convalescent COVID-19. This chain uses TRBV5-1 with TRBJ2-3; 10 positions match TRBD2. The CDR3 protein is CASRGLAGEADTQYF. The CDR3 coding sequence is TGCGCCAGCAGAGGGCTAGCGGGAGAGGCGGATACGCAGTATTTT.